Listed below are T cell receptor beta chains from one sample, sequenced in a study of regulatory T cells in long-lasting Graves disease. TCRdb re-derived calls from the multiplex PCR reads in MiXCR, one entry per CDR3 protein. The profile shows more than 300,000 distinct CDR3 sequences, 20% to 25% of them singletons. Source: peripheral blood mononuclear cells (PBMCs), taken when the disease was refractory, from a patient treated with antithyroid drugs. The receptor set was obtained from a woman aged 40 to 49 with Graves disease. Each CDR3 is given with its conserved first and last residue. D genes are given only for firm matches. Clone size appears in some rows only: once, few, many, or a class for an expanded clone.

j_call,d_call,cdr3_length,clone_size,v_call,cdr3_nt,cdr3_aa
TRBJ2-5,-,13,many,TRBV15,TGTGCCACCAGCAGAGATCACCTGGAGACCCAGTACTTC,CATSRDHLETQYF
TRBJ2-7,-,13,few,TRBV6-2/TRBV6-3,TGTGCCAGCAGCCGTTGGGACTCCTACGAGCAGTACTTC,CASSRWDSYEQYF
TRBJ2-6,-,16,few,TRBV2,TGTGCCAGCAGTCCCGGTTTAAGCTCTGGGGCCAACGTCCTGACTTTC,CASSPGLSSGANVLTF
TRBJ2-1,TRBD2,18,few,TRBV28,TGTGCCAGCAGTTTTCCGACGATTAGCGGGAGGGCCAACAATGAGCAGTTCTTC,CASSFPTISGRANNEQFF
TRBJ2-1,TRBD1,23,-,TRBV28,TGTGCCAGCAGTCCCTCCCTTAAATACCGGGACAGGGCGTGGACCACCTCCTACAATGAGCAGTTCTTC,CASSPSLKYRDRAWTTSYNEQFF
TRBJ1-1,-,16,many,TRBV29-1,TGCAGCGTTCTCCCTCGGGGGGCCCGAAGGTTAACTGAAGCTTTCTTT,CSVLPRGARRLTEAFF
TRBJ2-7,-,17,-,TRBV20-1,TGCAGTGCTAGCCCCCAGGGAGGACACCTTCTCTCCTACGAGCAGTACTTC,CSASPQGGHLLSYEQYF
TRBJ2-2,-,14,-,TRBV15,TGTGCCACCAGCAGAGATTTTACTTCCGGGGAGCTGTTTTTT,CATSRDFTSGELFF
TRBJ2-7,-,14,few,TRBV5-1,TGCACCAGCAGCGTCCGGGACGGTCGGTCCGAGCAGTACTTC,CTSSVRDGRSEQYF
TRBJ1-1,-,12,many,TRBV28,TGTGCCAGCCGCGAATCGGACACTGAAGCTTTCTTT,CASRESDTEAFF
TRBJ1-1,-,12,few,TRBV7-9,TGTGCCAGCAGCTTACGGCGGGATGAAGCTTTCTTT,CASSLRRDEAFF
TRBJ1-2,TRBD1,15,few,TRBV19,TGTGCCAGCCGGGACAGGGGTAAGGTTAACTATGGCTACACCTTC,CASRDRGKVNYGYTF
TRBJ1-1,-,13,many,TRBV29-1,TGCAGCGTTGTTCGGACATCAAACACTGAAGCTTTCTTT,CSVVRTSNTEAFF
TRBJ2-5,TRBD2,20,few,TRBV6-1,TGTGCCAGCAGTAGGGGGGGACTAGCGGGACTCGGCCGATCGGAAGAGACCCAGTACTTC,CASSRGGLAGLGRSEETQYF
TRBJ1-1,-,12,-,TRBV7-9,TGTGCCAGCAGCCCCGAGGAGGAGGGCCCTTTCTTT,CASSPEEEGPFF
TRBJ2-3,TRBD2,15,once,TRBV7-3,TGTGCCAGCAGCCCGCGAGCGGGAGGCACAGATACGCAGTATTTT,CASSPRAGGTDTQYF
TRBJ1-2,-,15,many,TRBV11-2,TGTGCCAGCAGCTTTACTTCTGGGTTCGAGGATGGCTACACCTTC,CASSFTSGFEDGYTF
TRBJ1-1,TRBD1,14,-,TRBV19,TGTGCCAGTAGTATATCTACAGGGGACACTGAAGCTTTCTTT,CASSISTGDTEAFF
TRBJ2-3,-,13,-,TRBV2,TGCGCCAGCAAGGGGGGGGGGTGGGATGCGCAGTATTTT,CASKGGGWDAQYF
TRBJ1-5,-,13,many,TRBV28,TGTGCCAGCAAAAAGTACAGGGCCCAGCCCCAGCATTTT,CASKKYRAQPQHF